A single sample is the source of the 18 T cell receptor beta chains below, sequenced in a study of blood T cell repertoires in COVID-19. The method was immunoSEQ multiplex PCR; TCRdb's version includes in-frame clones alone and lacks a portion of them. The sample consists of about 97,000 clones, around 73% of them appearing once. Sequenced sample: peripheral blood. The receptors originated from a man aged 60 to 69 with active or convalescent COVID-19.

The chain uses TRBV7-9 and TRBJ2-1; 7 bases align to TRBD1. This CDR3 has 14 residues. Germline V gene data show CDR1 as SEHNR and CDR2 as FQNEAQ (reference sequence). The V gene end was trimmed by 0 bases and the J gene end by 7 bases; junction bases not matched to a gene: 3. The CDR3 spells CASSLAGQPNEQFF. For the CDR3, the DNA is TGTGCCAGCAGCTTAGCGGGACAGCCAAATGAGCAGTTCTTC.

The V call is TRBV18, the J call TRBJ1-2; D gene ambiguous. In germline, CDR1 is KGHSH, CDR2 LQKENI. This CDR3 contains 14 residues. V was shortened by 0 bases and J by 7 bases, with 12 bases between the two germline ends. The CDR3 sequence: CASSPPTYASGYTF. The CDR3 nucleotides are TGTGCCAGCTCACCACCAACATACGCAAGTGGCTACACCTTC.

The CDR3 sequence is CASSQDLEDTSTDTQYF. Here the CDR3 DNA reads TGCGCCAGCAGCCAAGATCTGGAGGATACTAGCACAGATACGCAGTATTTT. The J gene is TRBJ2-3, the V gene TRBV4-1, with D possibly TRBD2 on 5 matching bases. The germline V gene has CDR1 MGHRA and CDR2 YSYEKL. Trimming shortened V by 0 bases and J by 0 bases, and 13 bases separated the two germline ends. This CDR3 is 17 amino acids long.

This chain uses TRBV4-1 with TRBJ2-2; TRBD2 agrees at 8 bases. This CDR3 comprises 15 residues. Germline-derived CDR1 and CDR2 are MGHRA and YSYEKL. J was trimmed by 6 bases and V by 4 bases; bases with no gene match: 7. This chain's CDR3 is CASSLSGNFPGELFF. CDR3 DNA: TGCGCCAGCAGCCTTAGCGGGAATTTCCCCGGGGAGCTGTTTTTT.

Here the CDR3 DNA reads TGTGCCAGCAGCAACTATATCGGGGGTACTGAAGCTTTCTTT. Protein product: CASSNYIGGTEAFF. The chain couples TRBV28 to TRBJ1-1; TRBD1 is a possible D gene (5 bases). CDR3 length: 14 residues. Per the germline V gene, CDR1 is MDHEN and CDR2 is SYDVKM. Trimming stripped 6 bases from V and 5 bases from J, with 16 bases between.

The rearrangement links TRBV12-2 to TRBJ2-7; the DNA was not used to check the table's D call, TRBD2. TRBV12-2 is described as a pseudogene. The CDR3 runs 16 residues. The CDR3 DNA is TGTGCAAGTCGCTTAGCGCCGGGAGGGTTCTCCTACGAGCAGTACGTC. Its protein product is CASRLAPGGFSYEQYV.

This clone was picked up a small number of times. The chain uses TRBV10-3 and TRBJ2-1, with 10 bases fitting TRBD2. Germline CDR1 ENHRY, CDR2 SYGVKD. With 2 bases clipped from V and 4 bases from J, the junction kept 5 bases outside the gene matches. This CDR3 comprises 16 residues. CDR3 sequence (DNA): TGTGCCATCAGTGAGCCAAGAGCGGGAGGGTACAATGAGCAGTTCTTC. Translated: CAISEPRAGGYNEQFF.

The chain joins TRBV4-1 to TRBJ2-3, with 10 bases lining up with TRBD1. Germline V gene data show CDR1 as MGHRA and CDR2 as YSYEKL. CDR3 length: 15 amino acids. J was trimmed by 6 bases and V by 0 bases; bases with no gene match: 3. DNA for the CDR3: TGCGCCAGCAGCCAAGACGGGACAGGGGTGGATACGCAGTATTTT. This codes for CASSQDGTGVDTQYF.

The chain recombines TRBV11-2 with TRBJ1-2; 10 bases agree with TRBD1. The CDR3 runs to 14 residues. Per the germline V gene, CDR1 is SGHAT and CDR2 is FQNNGV. V was pared by 5 bases and J by 7 bases, with 7 bases of the junction left unmatched. The CDR3 DNA is TGTGCCAGCAGCCCCCAGGGACAGGGGCTTGGCTACACCTTC. Its translation: CASSPQGQGLGYTF.

The CDR3 loop is CASSSMTGGPGNTIYF. CDR3 DNA sequence: TGTGCCAGCAGCTCAATGACAGGGGGCCCCGGAAACACCATATATTTT. The J gene is TRBJ1-3, the V gene TRBV13, with 10 bases identical to TRBD1. Germline CDR1 PRHDT, CDR2 FYEKMQ (reference sequence). This CDR3 region has 16 residues. Unmatched junction bases numbered 7, after V lost 4 bases and J lost 4 bases.

This chain's CDR3 is CATAWDSQQGDTQYF. In nucleotides, the CDR3 is TGTGCCACCGCCTGGGACAGCCAACAGGGAGATACGCAGTATTTT. This chain links TRBV3-1 (or the pseudogene TRBV3-2) with TRBJ2-3; 7 bases map to TRBD1. V shed 10 bases, J shed 5 bases, and the junction held 15 bases outside the gene matches. The germline V gene has CDR1 LGHDT and CDR2 YNNKEL (reference sequence). The CDR3 runs to 15 residues.

The chain recombines TRBV7-2 with TRBJ2-3; 10 positions agree with TRBD2. This CDR3 has 18 amino acids. V was clipped by 3 bases and J by 3 bases; unmatched bases: 12. Germline CDR1 and CDR2: SGHTA and FQGNSA. The CDR3 is CASSFRTSGIGWTDTQYF. The DNA for the CDR3 is TGTGCCAGCAGCTTTCGGACTAGCGGCATAGGTTGGACAGATACGCAGTATTTT.

CDR3: CASSLEGLAAPKFF. In DNA, the CDR3 is TGCGCCAGCAGCTTGGAGGGACTAGCGGCCCCGAAGTTCTTC. This chain uses TRBV5-1 with TRBJ2-1; 11 bases align to TRBD2. The trim removed 0 bases at V and 14 bases at J, leaving 7 bases unmatched. From germline, CDR1 is SGHRS and CDR2 YFSETQ. The CDR3 is made up of 14 amino acids.

The chain combines TRBV14 with TRBJ2-7; 8 bases are a match to TRBD2. V shed 0 bases and J 0 bases; nucleotides not matched to a gene: 4. Germline V gene sequence: CDR1 SGHDN, CDR2 FVKESK. The CDR3 runs 16 residues. The CDR3 loop is CASSQDALAVSYEQYV. As DNA, the CDR3 is TGTGCCAGCAGCCAAGATGCACTAGCGGTCTCCTACGAGCAGTACGTC.

The rearrangement uses TRBV5-1 and TRBJ2-2; TRBD1 might be the D (6 bases). CDR1 and CDR2 from the germline V gene are SGHRS and YFSETQ. The CDR3 spans 16 residues. Trimming cost V 1 base and J 1 base, with 11 bases left between them. The CDR3 reads CASSLRQVLNTGELFF. The CDR3 DNA is TGCGCCAGCAGCTTGCGACAGGTCCTGAACACCGGGGAGCTGTTTTTT.

The J gene is TRBJ2-5, the V gene TRBV14; D may be TRBD1 (6 bases). Deletions cut 1 base from V and 5 bases from J, with 17 bases between. The CDR3 totals 16 residues. Germline V gives CDR1 SGHDN, CDR2 FVKESK. CDR3 loop: CASSQVVGTTRETQYF. DNA for the CDR3: TGTGCCAGCAGCCAAGTGGTAGGGACAACGAGGGAGACCCAGTACTTC.

The chain combines TRBV4-3 with TRBJ2-3; TRBD2 aligns across 7 bases. There are 17 residues in the CDR3. Germline-derived CDR1 and CDR2 are LGHNA and YSLEER. Germline trimming cut 0 bases from V and 3 bases from J; bases unmatched to any gene: 9. The CDR3, as DNA: TGCGCCAGCAGCCAAGATATAAAGGGAGGGTTGACAGATACGCAGTATTTT. Translation gives CASSQDIKGGLTDTQYF.

The V gene is TRBV6-5, the J gene TRBJ1-1; D perhaps matches TRBD1 (5 bases). Trimming took off 2 bases at V and 3 bases at J, with 7 bases between the two ends. CDR3 size: 13 residues. Germline lookup yields CDR1 MNHEY and CDR2 SVGAGI. CDR3 amino acids: CASSYDRYTEAFF. CDR3 DNA sequence: TGTGCCAGCAGTTACGACAGATACACTGAAGCTTTCTTT.